This T cell receptor (beta chain) appears in the sequencing data of a study of control samples from healthy donors and cancer patients. CDR1 and CDR2 (germline): PRHDT, FYEKMQ (reference sequence). Trimming removed 3 bases from V and 5 bases from J; junction bases left unmatched: 0. The CDR3 is made up of 13 amino acids. TCRdb keeps only in-frame clones here, not all; method: immunoSEQ multiplex PCR. The table has over 150,000 clones, nearly 96% seen once; the top ten hold around 0.92%. This chain joins TRBV13 and TRBJ1-1; TRBD1 matches 10 bases. Sample: blood. The sequence was collected from a woman aged 25 to 39 in good health. The chain's CDR3 is CASSLDRGTEAFF. CDR3 coding DNA: TGTGCCAGCAGCTTGGACAGGGGGACTGAAGCTTTCTTT.